The 11 T cell receptor beta chains reported below all come from one sample, sequenced in a study of beta chain features in type 1 diabetes (dated by TCRdb to 2016 to 2018). What the work shows at the level of the full study, not this receptor alone: A moderate but significant shortening of TCRB CDR3 length was observed in type 1 diabetes patients in all four CD4+ subsets.

No antigens are known for them. Libraries were built with the immunoSEQ multiplex PCR assay. The entire isolated RNA was reverse transcribed using the High Capacity cDNA Reverse Transcription Kit, and thus expressed TCRB transcripts were sequenced. TCRdb's version of the immuneACCESS table is confined to in-frame rearrangements and falls short of the full clone set. An unresolved V gene accounts for under half of the shortfall where checked; the remainder is of unknown origin. This sample holds 300,000 to 400,000 clones; approximately 15% were observed only once. Clones ranked in the top ten supply about 0.016% of the sample. Source material: naive CD4+ T cells from blood. The sample's cell subset or site, from its label and the paper: true naive CD4+ T cells. The receptors come from a woman aged 18-29 years with type 1 diabetes.

V gene TRBV7-9 combines with J gene TRBJ2-7, with TRBD2 matching 9 bases. The germline CDR1 and CDR2 sequences are SEHNR and FQNEAQ (reference sequence). The V gene end was trimmed by 0 bases and the J gene end by 6 bases; junction bases not matched to a gene: 9. This CDR3 has 16 residues. The CDR3: CASSLARGGRVGEQYF. The CDR3 nucleotides read TGTGCCAGCAGCTTAGCGCGGGGCGGGAGGGTTGGCGAGCAGTACTTC.

In this sample, this clone turned up a few times. V is TRBV18 and J is TRBJ2-7; D is perhaps TRBD2 (6 bases). The CDR3 has 14 residues. The germline V and J ends were trimmed by 1 base and 7 bases, with 14 bases remaining between them. The V gene's germline CDR1 is KGHSH and CDR2 LQKENI. The CDR3 is CASSPRLDPGEQYV. CDR3 coding DNA: TGTGCCAGCTCACCACGACTAGACCCGGGGGAGCAGTACGTC.

The chain has TRBV20-1 and TRBJ1-2, with 10 bases matching TRBD1. Trimming removed 5 bases from V and 8 bases from J; junction bases left unmatched: 2. CDR3 size: 11 residues. The germline V gene encodes CDR1 DFQATT and CDR2 SNEGSKA (reference sequence). CDR3 sequence reads: CSAGTGVGYTF. The CDR3 DNA follows: TGCAGTGCTGGGACAGGGGTAGGCTACACCTTC.

This clone was recorded a few times. The genes are TRBV7-9 and TRBJ2-1, with TRBD2 matching over 8 bases. The CDR3 covers 15 residues. V lost 1 base to trimming and J lost 4 bases; unmatched junction nucleotides: 3. The germline V gene has CDR1 SEHNR and CDR2 FQNEAQ (reference sequence). The CDR3 loop reads CASSLGRGGYNEQFF. The CDR3 DNA is TGTGCCAGCAGCTTAGGCCGGGGGGGTTACAATGAGCAGTTCTTC.

This clone came up a few times. For the CDR3, the DNA is TGTGCCAGCAGTTCTCACAGGACAGGGAGCAATCAGCCCCAGCATTTT. Protein sequence: CASSSHRTGSNQPQHF. V gene TRBV28 combines with J gene TRBJ1-5; 8 positions agree with TRBD1. The CDR3 extends over 16 amino acids. The germline CDR1 and CDR2 sequences are MDHEN and SYDVKM. V lost 4 bases to trimming and J lost 1 base; unmatched junction nucleotides: 6.

This clone appeared a few times. This rearrangement joins TRBV30 to TRBJ1-5; D possibly corresponds to TRBD1 (5 bases). Trimming stripped 3 bases from V and 1 base from J, with 10 bases between. CDR1 is GTSNPN, CDR2 SVGIG, per germline (reference sequence). The CDR3 extends over 14 amino acids. The CDR3 loop is CAWSGGPSNQPQHF. Here the CDR3 DNA reads TGTGCCTGGAGCGGGGGACCCAGCAATCAGCCCCAGCATTTT.

For this clone: Other DNA sequences in this sample translate to the same CDR3. J is TRBJ1-5 and V is TRBV29-1, with 7 bases lining up with TRBD1. Germline loops: CDR1 SQVTM, CDR2 ANQGSEA. This CDR3 contains 12 residues. V shed 6 bases and J 7 bases; nucleotides not matched to a gene: 6. CDR3 nucleotide sequence: TGCAGCGTCGGGACAGAGGGGCAGCCCCAGCATTTT. It encodes CSVGTEGQPQHF.

This chain joins TRBV7-2 and TRBJ2-5; TRBD2 is a possible D gene (5 bases). The CDR3 has 15 residues. The V gene lost 5 bases and the J gene lost 3 bases, with 16 bases spanning the gap. Germline lookup yields CDR1 SGHTA and CDR2 FQGNSA. The CDR3 loop reads CASSPGDYREETQYF. The CDR3 DNA follows: TGTGCCAGCAGCCCAGGCGACTACAGAGAAGAGACCCAGTACTTC.

This sequence joins TRBV27 and TRBJ1-5; D is uncertain. Trimming removed 3 bases at V and 2 bases at J, with 11 bases between. CDR1 is MNHEY, CDR2 SMNVEV, per germline (reference sequence). The CDR3 has 15 amino acids. CDR3 sequence reads: CASSLEGRGNQPQHF. DNA for the CDR3: TGTGCCAGCAGTTTGGAGGGTAGGGGCAATCAGCCCCAGCATTTT.

The genes are TRBV5-6 and TRBJ2-1, with TRBD2 matching 8 bases. In germline, CDR1 is SGHDT, CDR2 YYEEEE. V was clipped by 2 bases and J by 8 bases; unmatched bases: 18. There are 18 residues in the CDR3. The CDR3 reads CASSFFREGLRFLDEQFF. DNA of the CDR3: TGTGCCAGCAGCTTCTTTCGGGAGGGCCTTCGATTTTTGGATGAGCAGTTCTTC.

This clone was seen more than once but under ten times. The gene calls are TRBV18 and TRBJ2-7; 7 bases align to TRBD2. There are 17 residues in the CDR3. The germline V gene has CDR1 KGHSH and CDR2 LQKENI. V trimming: 0 bases; J trimming: 0 bases; junction bases outside the gene matches: 8. CDR3 amino acids: CASSPPLSSGNSYEQYF. CDR3 bases: TGTGCCAGCTCACCACCTCTCTCTAGCGGAAACTCCTACGAGCAGTACTTC.